Below are 3 T cell receptor beta chains sequenced from a single sample in a study of T cells in localized non-small cell lung cancer. Clones were read by immunoSEQ multiplex PCR, and TCRdb kept only the in-frame ones, dropping some. Altogether 90,000 to 95,000 clones are present, 87% being singletons, with the ten largest covering about 15%. This material consisted of peripheral blood, taken before any cancer treatment. The source is a man aged 35-75 years with stage I squamous cell lung carcinoma.

The gene calls are TRBV19 and TRBJ2-5, with D unclear. The CDR3 has 12 residues. Looked up from germline, CDR1 is LNHDA and CDR2 is SQIVND (reference sequence). Trimming stripped 6 bases from V and 3 bases from J, with 8 bases between. CDR3 in DNA: TGTGCCAGTAGGGGCAGGAAAGAGACCCAGTACTTC. Translated, it gives CASRGRKETQYF.

This rearrangement joins TRBV5-1 to TRBJ1-1; D perhaps matches TRBD1 (6 bases). Trimming shortened V by 4 bases and J by 4 bases, and 14 bases separated the two germline ends. This CDR3 is built from 14 residues. Germline CDR1 SGHRS, CDR2 YFSETQ. The chain's CDR3 is CASSTTGYGTEAFF. The DNA of the CDR3 is TGCGCCAGCAGCACCACAGGGTACGGCACTGAAGCTTTCTTT.

The chain carries TRBV18 and TRBJ1-5; no clear D gene. The V gene lost 2 bases and the J gene lost 5 bases, with 10 bases spanning the gap. This CDR3 contains 14 residues. Per germline, CDR1 KGHSH and CDR2 LQKENI. This chain's CDR3 is CASSPTGWDQPQHF. The CDR3 coding sequence is TGTGCCAGCTCACCAACGGGCTGGGATCAGCCCCAGCATTTT.